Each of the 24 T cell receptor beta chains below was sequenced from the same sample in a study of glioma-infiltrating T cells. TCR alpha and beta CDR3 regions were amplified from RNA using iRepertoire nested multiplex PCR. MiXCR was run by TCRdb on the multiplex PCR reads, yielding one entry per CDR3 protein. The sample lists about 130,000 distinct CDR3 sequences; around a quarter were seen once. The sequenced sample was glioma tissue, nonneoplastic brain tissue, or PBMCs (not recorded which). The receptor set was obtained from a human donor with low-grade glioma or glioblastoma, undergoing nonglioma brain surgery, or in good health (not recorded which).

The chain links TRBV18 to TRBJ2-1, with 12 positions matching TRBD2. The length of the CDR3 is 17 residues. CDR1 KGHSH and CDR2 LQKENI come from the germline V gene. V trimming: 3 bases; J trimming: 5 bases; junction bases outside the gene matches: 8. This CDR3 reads CASSPPGLAGPNNEQFF. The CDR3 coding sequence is TGTGCCAGCTCACCCCCGGGACTAGCGGGCCCAAACAATGAGCAGTTCTTC. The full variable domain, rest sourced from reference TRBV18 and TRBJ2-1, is NAGVMQNPRHLVRRRGQEARLRCSPMKGHSHVYWYRQLPEEGLKFMVYLQKENIIDESGMPKERFSAEFPKEGPSILRIQQVVRGDSAAYFCASSPPGLAGPNNEQFFGPGTRLTVL.

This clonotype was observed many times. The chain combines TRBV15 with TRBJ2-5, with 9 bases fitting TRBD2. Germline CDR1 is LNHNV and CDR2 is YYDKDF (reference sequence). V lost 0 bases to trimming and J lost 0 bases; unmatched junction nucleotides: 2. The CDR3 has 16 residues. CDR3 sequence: CATSRDSGGHQETQYF. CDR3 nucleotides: TGTGCCACCAGCAGAGATAGCGGGGGTCACCAAGAGACCCAGTACTTC. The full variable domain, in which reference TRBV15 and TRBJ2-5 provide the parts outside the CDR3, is DAMVIQNPRYQVTQFGKPVTLSCSQTLNHNVMYWYQQKSSQAPKLLFHYYDKDFNNEADTPDNFQSRRPNTSFCFLDIRSPGLGDTAMYLCATSRDSGGHQETQYFGPGTRLLVL.

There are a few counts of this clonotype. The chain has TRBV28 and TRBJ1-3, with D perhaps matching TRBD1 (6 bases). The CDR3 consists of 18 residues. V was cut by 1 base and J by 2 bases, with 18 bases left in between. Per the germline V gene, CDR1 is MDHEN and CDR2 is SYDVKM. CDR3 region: CASSLFWWTAQTGNTIYF. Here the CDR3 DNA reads TGTGCCAGCAGTTTATTTTGGTGGACAGCTCAAACTGGAAACACCATATATTTT.

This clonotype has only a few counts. CDR3 DNA sequence: TGTGCCAGCAGTCGACAACGGACAGGGGGAGAGACCCAGTACTTC. Translated, it gives CASSRQRTGGETQYF. V and J are TRBV12-3 or TRBV12-4 and TRBJ2-5; 10 nucleotides match TRBD1. The CDR3 length is 15 residues. V shed 5 bases and J 4 bases; nucleotides not matched to a gene: 7.

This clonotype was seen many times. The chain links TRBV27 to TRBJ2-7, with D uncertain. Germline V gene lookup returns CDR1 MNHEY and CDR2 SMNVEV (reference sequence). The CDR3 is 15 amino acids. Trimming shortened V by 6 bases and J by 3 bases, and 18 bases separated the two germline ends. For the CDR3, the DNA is TGTGCCAGCAGCGCCATGCCGGGCCTCGGCTACGAGCAGTACGTC. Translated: CASSAMPGLGYEQYV.

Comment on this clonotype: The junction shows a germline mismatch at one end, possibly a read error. Here the CDR3 DNA reads TGTGCCAGTACCCTAAGTCGGGGGCTGAACACCGGGGAGCTGTCTTTT. It is translated as CASTLSRGLNTGELSF. V and J are TRBV19 and TRBJ2-2; either TRBD1 or TRBD2 may fit D (6 bases each). CDR1 is LNHDA and CDR2 is SQIVND in the germline V gene (reference sequence). The CDR3 spans 16 residues. Using reference TRBV19 and TRBJ2-2 for the parts outside the CDR3, the full variable domain is DGGITQSPKYLFRKEGQNVTLSCEQNLNHDAMYWYRQDPGQGLRLIYYSQIVNDFQKGDIAEGYSVSREKKESFPLTVTSAQKNPTAFYLCASTLSRGLNTGELSFGEGSRLTVL.

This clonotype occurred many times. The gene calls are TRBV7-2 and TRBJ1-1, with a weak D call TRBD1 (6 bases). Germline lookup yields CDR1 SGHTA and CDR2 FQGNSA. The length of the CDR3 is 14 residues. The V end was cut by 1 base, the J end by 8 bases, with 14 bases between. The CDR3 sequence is CASSLGAGAREAFF. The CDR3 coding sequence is TGTGCCAGCAGCTTAGGGGCAGGGGCTAGGGAAGCTTTCTTT.

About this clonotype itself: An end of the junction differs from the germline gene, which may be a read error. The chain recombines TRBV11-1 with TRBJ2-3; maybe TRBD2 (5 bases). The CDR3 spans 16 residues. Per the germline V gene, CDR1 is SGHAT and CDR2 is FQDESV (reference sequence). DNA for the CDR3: TGTGCCAGCAGCTTGTATGTCCGGGAAGGCACAGATAAGCAGTATTTT. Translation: CASSLYVREGTDKQYF. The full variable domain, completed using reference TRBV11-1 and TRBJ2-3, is EAEVAQSPRYKITEKSQAVAFWCDPISGHATLYWYRQILGQGPELLVQFQDESVVDDSQLPKDRFSAERLKGVDSTLKIQPAELGDSAMYLCASSLYVREGTDKQYFGPGTRLTVL.

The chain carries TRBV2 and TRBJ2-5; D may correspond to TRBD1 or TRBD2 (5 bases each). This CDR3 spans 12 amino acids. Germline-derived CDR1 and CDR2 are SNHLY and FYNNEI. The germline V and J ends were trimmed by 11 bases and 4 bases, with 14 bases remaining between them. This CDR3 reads CALGDRGETQYF. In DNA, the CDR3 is TGTGCCTTAGGGGACCGGGGAGAGACCCAGTACTTC.

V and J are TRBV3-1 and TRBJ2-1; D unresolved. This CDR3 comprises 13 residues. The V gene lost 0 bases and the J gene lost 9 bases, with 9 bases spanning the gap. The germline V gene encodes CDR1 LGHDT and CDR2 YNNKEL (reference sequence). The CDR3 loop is CASSQDRLSEQFF. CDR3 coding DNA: TGTGCCAGCAGCCAAGATAGGCTTAGTGAGCAGTTCTTC.

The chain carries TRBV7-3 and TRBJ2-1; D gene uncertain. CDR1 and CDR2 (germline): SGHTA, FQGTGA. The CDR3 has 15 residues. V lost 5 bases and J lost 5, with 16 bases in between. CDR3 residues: CASSPFDQSHNEQFF. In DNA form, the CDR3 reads TGTGCCAGCAGCCCATTTGACCAGTCCCACAATGAGCAGTTCTTC. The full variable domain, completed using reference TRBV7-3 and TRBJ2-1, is GAGVSQTPSNKVTEKGKYVELRCDPISGHTALYWYRQSLGQGPEFLIYFQGTGAADDSGLPNDRFFAVRPEGSVSTLKIQRTERGDSAVYLCASSPFDQSHNEQFFGPGTRLTVL.

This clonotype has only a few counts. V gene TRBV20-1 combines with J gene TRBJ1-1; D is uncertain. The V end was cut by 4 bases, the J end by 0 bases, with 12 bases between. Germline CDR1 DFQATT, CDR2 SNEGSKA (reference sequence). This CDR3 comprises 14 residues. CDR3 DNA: TGCAGTGCTACCGGCGATCGACTGAACACTGAAGCTTTCTTT. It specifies CSATGDRLNTEAFF.

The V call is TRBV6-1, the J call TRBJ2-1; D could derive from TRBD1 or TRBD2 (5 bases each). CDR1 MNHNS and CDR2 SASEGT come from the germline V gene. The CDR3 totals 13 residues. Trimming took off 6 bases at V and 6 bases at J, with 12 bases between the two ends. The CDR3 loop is CASRDRDGNEQFF. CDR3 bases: TGTGCCAGCAGAGACCGGGACGGCAATGAGCAGTTCTTC.

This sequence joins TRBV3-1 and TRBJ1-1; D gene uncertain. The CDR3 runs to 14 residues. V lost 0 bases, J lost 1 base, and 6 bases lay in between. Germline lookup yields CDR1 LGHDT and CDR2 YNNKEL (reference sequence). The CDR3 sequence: CASSQEGQNTEAFF. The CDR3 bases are TGTGCCAGCAGCCAAGAAGGCCAGAACACTGAAGCTTTCTTT.

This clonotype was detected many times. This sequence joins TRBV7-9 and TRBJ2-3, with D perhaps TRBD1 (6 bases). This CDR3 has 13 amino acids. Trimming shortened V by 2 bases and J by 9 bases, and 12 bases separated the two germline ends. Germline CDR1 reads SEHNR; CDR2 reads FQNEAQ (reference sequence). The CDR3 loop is CASSLLAGDTQYF. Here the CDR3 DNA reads TGTGCCAGCAGCTTATTGGCAGGGGACACGCAGTATTTT. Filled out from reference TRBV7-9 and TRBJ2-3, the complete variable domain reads DTGVSQNPRHKITKRGQNVTFRCDPISEHNRLYWYRQTLGQGPEFLTYFQNEAQLEKSRLLSDRFSAERPKGSFSTLEIQRTEQGDSAMYLCASSLLAGDTQYFGPGTRLTVL.

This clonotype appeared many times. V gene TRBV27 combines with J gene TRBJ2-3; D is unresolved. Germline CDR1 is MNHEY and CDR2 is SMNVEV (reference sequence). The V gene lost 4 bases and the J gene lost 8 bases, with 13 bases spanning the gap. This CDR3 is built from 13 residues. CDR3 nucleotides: TGTGCCAGCAGTTCCCCCCCCTCCCGTACGCAGTATTTT. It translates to CASSSPPSRTQYF.

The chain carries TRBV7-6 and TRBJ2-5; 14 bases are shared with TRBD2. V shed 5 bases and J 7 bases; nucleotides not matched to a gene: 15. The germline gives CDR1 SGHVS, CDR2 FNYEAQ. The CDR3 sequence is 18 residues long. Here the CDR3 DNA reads TGTGCCAGCAGCCCCAGAGGGAGTGGGACTAGCGGGGGAGCGACCCAGTACTTC. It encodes CASSPRGSGTSGGATQYF.

CDR3 nucleotide sequence: TGTGCCAGCAGTGAATGGCAGGGTATCCAGCCCCAGCATTTT. It is translated as CASSEWQGIQPQHF. The rearrangement joins TRBV6-1 to TRBJ1-5; D is perhaps TRBD1 (5 bases). Trimming pared 2 bases from V and 7 bases from J, leaving 12 bases between. The CDR3 is made up of 14 amino acids. Germline CDR1 MNHNS, CDR2 SASEGT.

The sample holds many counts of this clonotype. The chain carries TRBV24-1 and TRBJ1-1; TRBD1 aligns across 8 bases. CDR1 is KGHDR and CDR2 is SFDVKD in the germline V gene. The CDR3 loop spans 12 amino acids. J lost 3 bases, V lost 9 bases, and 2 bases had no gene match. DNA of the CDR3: TGTGCCACCCAGGGGGCCCACACTGAAGCTTTCTTT. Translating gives CATQGAHTEAFF.

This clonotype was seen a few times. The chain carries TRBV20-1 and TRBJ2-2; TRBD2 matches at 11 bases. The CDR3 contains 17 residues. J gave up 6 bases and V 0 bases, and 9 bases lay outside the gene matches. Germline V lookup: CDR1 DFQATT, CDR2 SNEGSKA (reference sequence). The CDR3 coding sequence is TGCAGTGCTAGAGATCATGATAGCGGGGGGGTCCCCGGGGAGCTGTTTTTT. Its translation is CSARDHDSGGVPGELFF.

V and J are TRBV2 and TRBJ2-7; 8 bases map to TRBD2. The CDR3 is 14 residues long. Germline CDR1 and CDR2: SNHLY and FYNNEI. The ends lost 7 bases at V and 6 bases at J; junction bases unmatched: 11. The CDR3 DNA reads TGTGCCAGCACCCCCTCCGGGACTAGACCCGAGCAGTACGTC. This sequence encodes CASTPSGTRPEQYV.

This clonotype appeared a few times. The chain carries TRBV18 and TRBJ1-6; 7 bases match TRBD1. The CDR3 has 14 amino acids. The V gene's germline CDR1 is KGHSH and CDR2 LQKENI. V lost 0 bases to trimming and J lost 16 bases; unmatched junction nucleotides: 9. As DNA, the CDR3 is TGTGCCAGCTCACCACCCGGGACAGCCATATCTCTCCACTTT. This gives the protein CASSPPGTAISLHF.

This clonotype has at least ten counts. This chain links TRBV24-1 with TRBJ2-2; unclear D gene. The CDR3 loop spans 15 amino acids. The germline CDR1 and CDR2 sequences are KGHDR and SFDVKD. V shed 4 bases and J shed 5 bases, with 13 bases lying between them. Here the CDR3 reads CATSDAGARTGELFF. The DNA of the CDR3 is TGTGCCACCAGTGACGCAGGAGCAAGGACCGGGGAGCTGTTTTTT.

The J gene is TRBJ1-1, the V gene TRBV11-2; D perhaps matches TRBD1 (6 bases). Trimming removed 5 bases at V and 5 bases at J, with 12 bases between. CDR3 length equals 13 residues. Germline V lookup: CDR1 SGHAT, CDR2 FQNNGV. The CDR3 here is CASSGKGGTEAFF. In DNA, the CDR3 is TGTGCCAGCAGCGGGAAGGGGGGGACTGAAGCTTTCTTT.